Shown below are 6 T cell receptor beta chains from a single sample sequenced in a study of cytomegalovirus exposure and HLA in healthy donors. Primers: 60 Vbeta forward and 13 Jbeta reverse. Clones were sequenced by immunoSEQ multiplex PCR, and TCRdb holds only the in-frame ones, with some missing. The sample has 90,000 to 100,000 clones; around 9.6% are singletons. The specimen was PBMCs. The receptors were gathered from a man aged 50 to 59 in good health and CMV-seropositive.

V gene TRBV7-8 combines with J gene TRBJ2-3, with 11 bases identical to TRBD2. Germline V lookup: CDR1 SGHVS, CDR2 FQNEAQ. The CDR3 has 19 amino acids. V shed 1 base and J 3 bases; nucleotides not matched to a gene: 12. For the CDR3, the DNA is TGTGCCAGCAGCTTAGGTAGCGGGAGGGCCCTCGGGGGAACAGATACGCAGTATTTT. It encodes CASSLGSGRALGGTDTQYF.

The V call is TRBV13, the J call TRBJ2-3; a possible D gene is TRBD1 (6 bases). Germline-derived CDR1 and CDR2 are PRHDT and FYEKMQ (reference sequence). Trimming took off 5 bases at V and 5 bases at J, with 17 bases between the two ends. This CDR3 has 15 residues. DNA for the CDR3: TGTGCCAGCAGCCTTCTCCCACAGGGCAAAGATACGCAGTATTTT. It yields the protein CASSLLPQGKDTQYF.

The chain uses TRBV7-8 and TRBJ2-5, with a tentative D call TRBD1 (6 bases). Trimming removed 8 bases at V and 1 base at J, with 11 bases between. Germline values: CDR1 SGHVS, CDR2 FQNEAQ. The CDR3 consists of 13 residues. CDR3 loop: CASCWGRQETQYF. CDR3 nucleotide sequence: TGTGCCAGCTGCTGGGGGCGCCAAGAGACCCAGTACTTC.

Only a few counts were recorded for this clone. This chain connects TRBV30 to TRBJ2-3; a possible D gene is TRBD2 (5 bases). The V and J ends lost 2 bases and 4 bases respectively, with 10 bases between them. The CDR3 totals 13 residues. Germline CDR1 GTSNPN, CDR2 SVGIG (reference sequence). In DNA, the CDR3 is TGTGCCTGGAGTTTGAGGGAGTCAGATACGCAGTATTTT. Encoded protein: CAWSLRESDTQYF.

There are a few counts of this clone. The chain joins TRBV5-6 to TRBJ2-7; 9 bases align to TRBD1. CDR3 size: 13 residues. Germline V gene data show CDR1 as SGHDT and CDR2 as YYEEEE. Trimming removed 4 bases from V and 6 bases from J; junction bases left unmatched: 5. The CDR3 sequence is CASSPRTGVEQYF. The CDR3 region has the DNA TGTGCCAGCAGCCCAAGGACAGGGGTCGAGCAGTACTTC.

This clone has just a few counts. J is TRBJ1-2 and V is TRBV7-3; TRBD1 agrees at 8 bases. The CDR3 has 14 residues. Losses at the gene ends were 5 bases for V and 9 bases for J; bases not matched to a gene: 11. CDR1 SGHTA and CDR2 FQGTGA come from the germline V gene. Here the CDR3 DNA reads TGTGCCAGCAGCCCCTCCAATCGACAGGGGAGCTACACCTTC. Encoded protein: CASSPSNRQGSYTF.